This T cell receptor (beta chain) emerged from a study of T cell changes during pregnancy in multiple sclerosis. With 2 bases clipped from V and 4 bases from J, the junction kept 5 bases outside the gene matches. CDR1 and CDR2 from the germline V gene are SGDLS and YYNGEE. This CDR3 comprises 16 residues. Generated by immunoSEQ multiplex PCR, the TCRdb table keeps only in-frame clones and is missing some. The sample includes 35,000 to 40,000 clones, roughly nine tenths of them seen just once. Material: CD4+ T cells from peripheral blood mononuclear cells, obtained after pregnancy. The TCR originated in a female donor in good health, enrolled as a control in a pregnancy study. The rearrangement uses TRBV9 and TRBJ2-3; 12 nucleotides align to TRBD2. The CDR3 coding sequence is TGTGCCAGCAGCGTCCCTAGCGGGGGGGTCGCAGATACGCAGTATTTT. Translated, it gives CASSVPSGGVADTQYF.